The 17 T cell receptor beta chains given below trace back to one sample, sequenced in a study of blood T cell repertoires in COVID-19. The repertoire was sequenced with immunoSEQ multiplex PCR; TCRdb's copy has only in-frame clones and lacks some. The sample carries about 370,000 clones, roughly 89% recorded once. Sequencing used peripheral blood. The receptors were sampled from a man between 18 and 35 years old with active or convalescent COVID-19.

The gene calls are TRBV18 and TRBJ2-3; 9 nucleotides agree with TRBD2. CDR3 length: 19 amino acids. Per germline, CDR1 KGHSH and CDR2 LQKENI. V dropped 3 bases and J dropped 2; count of bases not matched to a gene: 15. The CDR3: CASSPFGSGRPKITDTQYF. The CDR3 DNA follows: TGTGCCAGCTCACCCTTTGGGAGCGGGAGGCCAAAAATCACAGATACGCAGTATTTT.

As for this clone: An end of the junction differs from the germline gene, which may be a read error. V is TRBV6-4 and J is TRBJ2-6; 7 bases line up with TRBD1. CDR1 is MRHNA and CDR2 is SNTAGT in the germline V gene. The CDR3 runs 18 residues. CDR3: CASSRAQGNSSGANVLTF. CDR3 nucleotides: TGTGCCAGCAGCCGAGCACAGGGGAATAGCTCTGGGGCCAACGTGCTGACTTTC.

The chain is built from TRBV2 and TRBJ2-1; D is ambiguous. Per germline, CDR1 SNHLY and CDR2 FYNNEI. This CDR3 has 15 residues. Between the trimmed V and J ends, which lost 2 bases and 5 bases, there was a span of 13 bases. The CDR3 bases are TGTGCCAGCAGTGAAATTCCGTGGGCCAACAATGAGCAGTTCTTC. As protein: CASSEIPWANNEQFF.

The chain joins TRBV3-1 (or the pseudogene TRBV3-2) to TRBJ2-5; 7 bases map to TRBD1. The junction had 7 bases not matched to a gene; V was cut back by 3 bases and J by 0 bases. Looked up from germline, CDR1 is LGHDT and CDR2 is YNNKEL (reference sequence). This CDR3 region has 16 residues. Here the CDR3 DNA reads TGTGCCAGCAGCCATTTGCAACAGGGGCACCAAGAGACCCAGTACTTC. Translated, it gives CASSHLQQGHQETQYF.

This clone was detected once. This chain uses TRBV4-3 with TRBJ2-1; 9 bases map to TRBD2. The trim removed 3 bases at V and 6 bases at J, leaving 3 bases unmatched. The CDR3 length is 14 residues. Germline assignment: CDR1 LGHNA and CDR2 YSLEER. The DNA for the CDR3 is TGCGCCAGCAGCCAGGGTAGCGGGAGCAATGAGCAGTTCTTC. The encoded protein is CASSQGSGSNEQFF.

The chain couples TRBV9 to TRBJ2-7; unclear D gene. V was shortened by 0 bases and J by 2 bases, with 12 bases between the two germline ends. The germline V gene has CDR1 SGDLS and CDR2 YYNGEE. The CDR3 totals 15 residues. Here the CDR3 reads CASSVASDSTYEQYF. The CDR3 nucleotides are TGTGCCAGCAGCGTAGCTTCAGATTCAACCTACGAGCAGTACTTC.

The V call is TRBV7-9, the J call TRBJ1-1; 7 positions match TRBD1. The germline gives CDR1 SEHNR, CDR2 FQNEAQ (reference sequence). The CDR3 length is 13 residues. V lost 5 bases, J lost 10 bases, and 10 bases stayed unmatched. The CDR3 protein is CASSDRQGGVAFF. The DNA of the CDR3 is TGTGCCAGCAGCGACCGACAGGGCGGGGTAGCTTTCTTT.

The chain links TRBV29-1 to TRBJ2-7; 10 nucleotides agree with TRBD2. Germline V CDR1 and CDR2: SQVTM, ANQGSEA. This CDR3 comprises 14 residues. After removal of 2 bases from V and 5 bases from J, the junction contained 6 bases not matched to a gene. The CDR3 protein is CSVETAGGPNEQYF. As DNA, the CDR3 is TGCAGCGTTGAAACAGCGGGAGGGCCTAACGAGCAGTACTTC.

This chain uses TRBV7-2 with TRBJ2-7; a weak D match, TRBD2 (5 bases). The CDR3 length is 15 residues. V was pared by 4 bases and J by 2 bases, with 15 bases between. Germline V CDR1 and CDR2: SGHTA, FQGNSA. CDR3: CASSSQIVGAYEQYF. In nucleotides, the CDR3 is TGTGCCAGCAGCTCCCAAATTGTCGGGGCCTACGAGCAGTACTTC.

The rearrangement uses TRBV19 and TRBJ1-6; possibly TRBD1 for D (6 bases). V lost 0 bases and J 7 bases, leaving 16 bases between the germline ends. This CDR3 has 17 amino acids. CDR1 and CDR2 (germline): LNHDA, SQIVND (reference sequence). CDR3 amino acids: CASSIEGRATGNSPLHF. The DNA of the CDR3 is TGTGCCAGTAGTATAGAAGGGCGCGCGACAGGAAATTCACCCCTCCACTTT.

V is TRBV9 and J is TRBJ1-2; the D gene is possibly TRBD1 (6 bases). V was trimmed by 3 bases and J by 2 bases, leaving 8 bases between them. The CDR3 spans 13 residues. Germline V lookup: CDR1 SGDLS, CDR2 YYNGEE. The chain's CDR3 is CASSETGNYGYTF. CDR3 nucleotides: TGTGCCAGCAGCGAAACAGGGAACTATGGCTACACCTTC.

This sequence joins TRBV7-2 and TRBJ2-3, with D possibly TRBD1 on 6 matching bases. Germline lookup yields CDR1 SGHTA and CDR2 FQGNSA. V was trimmed by 5 bases and J by 1 base, leaving 10 bases between them. The CDR3 loop spans 14 amino acids. The CDR3 DNA is TGTGCCAGCAGCCCGACAGGCGGCACAGATACGCAGTATTTT. This translates into CASSPTGGTDTQYF.

This clone was detected once. This sequence joins TRBV18 and TRBJ2-2, with D possibly being TRBD2 (5 bases). Germline V gives CDR1 KGHSH, CDR2 LQKENI. Trimming shortened V by 1 base and J by 6 bases, and 9 bases separated the two germline ends. The CDR3 is 14 residues long. The CDR3 loop is CASSPLAMAGELFF. The CDR3 DNA sequence: TGTGCCAGCTCACCACTAGCGATGGCCGGGGAGCTGTTTTTT.

The chain uses TRBV5-6 and TRBJ1-2; D remains ambiguous. The germline gives CDR1 SGHDT, CDR2 YYEEEE. The CDR3 loop spans 16 amino acids. Trimming stripped 4 bases from V and 4 bases from J, with 20 bases between. CDR3: CASSVNIGGSGYGYTF. The CDR3 nucleotides are TGTGCCAGCAGCGTTAACATAGGAGGATCTGGCTATGGCTACACCTTC.

J is TRBJ2-1 and V is TRBV5-1; the match to TRBD1 covers 10 bases. Trimming cost V 4 bases and J 5 bases; bases outside gene matches: 9. Germline V gene sequence: CDR1 SGHRS, CDR2 YFSETQ. The CDR3 consists of 16 residues. The chain's CDR3 is CASSDTRTGGHNEQFF. The CDR3 nucleotides read TGCGCCAGCAGCGACACCCGGACAGGGGGACACAATGAGCAGTTCTTC.

This rearrangement joins TRBV7-9 to TRBJ1-4; no clear D. The V gene lost 0 bases and the J gene lost 1 base, with 9 bases spanning the gap. Germline CDR1 reads SEHNR; CDR2 reads FQNEAQ (reference sequence). The CDR3 is 16 amino acids. CDR3 bases: TGTGCCAGCAGCTTAGCATCCACACAAACTAATGAAAAACTGTTTTTT. It codes for CASSLASTQTNEKLFF.

Here the CDR3 reads CASGGPKPNTEAFF. The DNA of the CDR3 is TGTGCCAGCGGGGGCCCTAAGCCGAACACTGAAGCTTTCTTT. The chain recombines TRBV7-9 with TRBJ1-1, with a tentative D call TRBD1 (6 bases). The CDR3 loop spans 14 amino acids. Trimming removed 8 bases at V and 1 base at J, with 14 bases between. Germline CDR1 SEHNR, CDR2 FQNEAQ (reference sequence).